This T cell receptor (beta chain) was recorded in a study of immune evolution from preneoplasia to lung adenocarcinoma. This clone was found a few times. CDR1 is MGHRA, CDR2 YSYEKL, per germline. This CDR3 contains 16 residues. V was pared by 0 bases and J by 4 bases, with 5 bases of the junction left unmatched. The assay was immunoSEQ multiplex PCR, and TCRdb's table has in-frame clones only and misses some. The data contain about 7,800 clones, 72% of them singletons. The source is a donor at least 70 years old with lung adenocarcinoma. Some clones in this sample may be carry-over from other donors' samples. This chain joins TRBV4-1 and TRBJ1-1; 10 positions match TRBD1. Material for sequencing was FFPE lung adenocarcinoma in situ tissue. CDR3 coding DNA: TGCGCCAGCAGCCAAGATCTCCGGACAGGGGGCACTGAAGCTTTCTTT. It encodes CASSQDLRTGGTEAFF.